Given below is one TCR beta chain in context. Germline lookup yields CDR1 SGHVS and CDR2 FQNEAQ. Between the trimmed V and J ends, which lost 5 bases and 2 bases, there was a span of 27 bases. The CDR3 is made up of 19 amino acids. These data are taken from a study of blood T cell repertoires in COVID-19. Study-level information: The United States, Italy and Spain were the sources of the acute and convalescent COVID-19 samples.

In the original analysis: Amplification from reference gene primers served as the basis for estimated nucleated cell counts. The assay was immunoSEQ multiplex PCR, and TCRdb's table has in-frame clones only and misses some. V, J and clone size reflect that table, while D and trimming were determined from the DNA. Of fewer than 350,000 clones in the sample, 90% are singletons; the top ten hold roughly 1.6%. Which cohort a participant joined came from the clinical history participants gave. Source material: PBMCs or T cells enriched from blood (not recorded which). The TCR sequence derives from a woman aged 18-29 years with acute COVID-19. V and J are TRBV7-8 and TRBJ1-1, with D possibly matching TRBD1 (6 bases). This CDR3 is CASSRQHPQGLSLNTEAFF. The CDR3 region has the DNA TGTGCCAGCAGCCGTCAACACCCACAGGGTTTAAGTCTAAACACTGAAGCTTTCTTT.